These T cell receptor beta chains were read from a single sample in a study of blood T cell repertoires in COVID-19. Data came from immunoSEQ multiplex PCR; TCRdb stores just in-frame clones and leaves some out. The table includes approximately 310,000 clones, approximately 89% detected once. Sequenced input: peripheral blood. Receptor source: a woman aged 45-59 years who had recovered from COVID-19. Both conserved end residues are part of each CDR3. D genes are given only for firm matches. Some rows have no size entry. The others give once, few or many, or a class for an expanded clone.

clone_size	v_call	j_call	d_call	cdr3_aa	cdr3_nt
NA	TRBV5-4	TRBJ2-7	NA	CASSPTGSPEQYF	TGTGCCAGCAGCCCGACAGGCTCCCCAGAGCAGTACTTC
NA	TRBV9	TRBJ2-3	TRBD2	CASSTSGRRPDTQYF	TGTGCCAGCAGCACTAGCGGGAGACGACCCGATACGCAGTATTTT
NA	TRBV7-2	TRBJ1-5	NA	CASSFGTRSNQPQHF	TGTGCCAGCAGCTTCGGGACACGGAGCAATCAGCCCCAGCATTTT
NA	TRBV7-8	TRBJ1-4	TRBD1	CASSLFRTGDGSEREKLFF	TGTGCCAGCAGCTTGTTCCGGACAGGGGACGGATCGGAGAGAGAAAAACTGTTTTTT
NA	TRBV19	TRBJ2-7	TRBD1	CASSPRQGTYEQYF	TGTGCCAGTAGTCCCAGACAGGGGACCTACGAGCAGTACTTC
NA	TRBV3-1/TRBV3-2	TRBJ2-3	TRBD2	CASSQDVMRASGGYTDTQYF	TGTGCCAGCAGCCAAGATGTCATGAGGGCTAGCGGGGGCTACACAGATACGCAGTATTTT
NA	TRBV11-2	TRBJ1-1	NA	CASSLDRDHEAFF	TGTGCCAGCAGCTTAGACAGGGATCATGAAGCTTTCTTT
NA	TRBV6-2/TRBV6-3	TRBJ1-5	NA	CASSYAGLGINQPQHF	TGTGCCAGCAGTTATGCGGGCCTGGGAATCAATCAGCCCCAGCATTTT
NA	TRBV11-2	TRBJ2-7	NA	CASSLVSRSYEQYF	TGTGCCAGCAGCTTAGTATCGCGTTCCTACGAGCAGTACTTC
NA	TRBV19	TRBJ1-2	NA	CARQFLAPSYTF	TGTGCCAGACAGTTCCTAGCCCCTAGCTACACCTTC
NA	TRBV6-2/TRBV6-3	TRBJ2-7	TRBD2	CASSYISGGLYEQYF	TGTGCCAGCAGTTACATCAGCGGGGGGCTTTACGAGCAGTACTTC
NA	TRBV7-6	TRBJ2-5	TRBD2	CASSLGSGGPETQYF	TGTGCCAGCAGCTTAGGTAGCGGGGGGCCAGAGACCCAGTACTTC
NA	TRBV7-2	TRBJ1-2	NA	CASSLGQELLNGYTF	TGTGCCAGCAGCTTAGGACAGGAATTGCTCAATGGCTACACCTTC
NA	TRBV11-2	TRBJ2-1	NA	CASSLDLSREQFF	TGTGCCAGCAGCTTAGATCTCTCGAGAGAGCAGTTCTTC
NA	TRBV3-1/TRBV3-2	TRBJ2-1	NA	CASSLGGQSYNEQFF	TGTGCCAGCAGCCTTGGAGGGCAATCCTACAATGAGCAGTTCTTC
NA	TRBV6-2/TRBV6-3	TRBJ1-1	TRBD1	CASSRQGNTEAFF	TGTGCCAGCAGTCGACAGGGAAACACTGAAGCTTTCTTT
NA	TRBV11-2	TRBJ2-3	TRBD2	CASSLRGLAGGLMPDTQYF	TGTGCCAGCAGCTTAAGGGGTCTAGCGGGGGGGCTCATGCCAGATACGCAGTATTTT
NA	TRBV12-5	TRBJ2-5	TRBD2	CASGLFGSGRLQETQYF	TGTGCTAGTGGTTTGTTTGGTAGCGGGAGGCTCCAAGAGACCCAGTACTTC
NA	TRBV5-5	TRBJ2-7	TRBD1	CASSSGQGYEQYF	TGTGCCAGCAGCTCGGGACAGGGCTACGAGCAGTACTTC
once	TRBV5-4	TRBJ2-3	NA	CASSSGDTQYF	TGTGCCAGCAGCTCAGGAGATACGCAGTATTTT
NA	TRBV9	TRBJ1-2	NA	CASSVASNYGYTF	TGTGCCAGCAGCGTAGCCTCTAATTATGGCTACACCTTC
NA	TRBV3-1/TRBV3-2	TRBJ2-7	NA	CASSQGRETYEQYF	TGTGCCAGCAGCCAAGGACGGGAGACCTACGAGCAGTACTTC